The 17 T cell receptor beta chains in this list originate from one sample, sequenced in a study of blood T cell repertoires in COVID-19. Only in-frame clones appear in the TCRdb table, and some are missing; sequencing was by immunoSEQ multiplex PCR. The data contain about 59,000 clones, approximately 85% of them singletons. Sample: peripheral blood. Receptors originate from a human donor in a cohort sampled during active COVID-19.

This clone was seen only once. The rearrangement joins TRBV12-3 or TRBV12-4 to TRBJ1-2; D unresolved. Trimming shortened V by 3 bases and J by 7 bases, and 12 bases separated the two germline ends. This CDR3 region has 13 residues. CDR3 DNA sequence: TGTGCCAGCAGTTTGGTTCAGGTGGTTGGCTACACCTTC. Its protein is CASSLVQVVGYTF.

The V and J genes are TRBV7-9 and TRBJ1-1; maybe TRBD1 (5 bases). The CDR3 runs to 14 residues. Germline lookup yields CDR1 SEHNR and CDR2 FQNEAQ (reference sequence). V lost 0 bases to trimming and J lost 4 bases, with 9 bases between them. CDR3 protein: CASSLATDITEAFF. DNA of the CDR3: TGTGCCAGCAGCTTAGCTACGGACATCACTGAAGCTTTCTTT.

The J gene is TRBJ1-6, the V gene TRBV4-3; 12 bases agree with TRBD1. The CDR3 is made up of 16 amino acids. Germline lookup yields CDR1 LGHNA and CDR2 YSLEER. V dropped 0 bases and J dropped 10; count of bases not matched to a gene: 4. The DNA for the CDR3 is TGCGCCAGCAGCCAAGAGGGGACAGGGGGCTGGTCACCCCTCCACTTT. As protein: CASSQEGTGGWSPLHF.

The CDR3 loop is CASSVAGGRGTGELFF. The CDR3 coding sequence is TGTGCCAGCAGCGTAGCGGGGGGGCGGGGCACCGGGGAGCTGTTTTTT. This sequence joins TRBV9 and TRBJ2-2, with 8 bases fitting TRBD2. The CDR3 contains 16 residues. Per germline, CDR1 SGDLS and CDR2 YYNGEE. Unmatched junction bases numbered 5, after V lost 0 bases and J lost 4 bases.

This chain links TRBV6-2 or TRBV6-3 with TRBJ2-5, with no clear D. The V end lost 2 bases, the J end lost 0 bases, and 10 bases lay between the germline ends. This CDR3 has 15 residues. The V gene's germline CDR1 is MNHEY and CDR2 SVGEGT. CDR3 DNA: TGTGCCAGCAGTTACCGGTCCTCGTACCAAGAGACCCAGTACTTC. Its protein product is CASSYRSSYQETQYF.

V and J are TRBV5-1 and TRBJ2-1; D is possibly TRBD1 (6 bases). The CDR3 spans 15 residues. V dropped 3 bases and J dropped 0 bases, with 10 bases sitting between them. Germline loops: CDR1 SGHRS, CDR2 YFSETQ. CDR3 sequence reads: CASSSEGGSYNEQFF. The CDR3 DNA reads as TGCGCCAGCAGCTCAGAAGGGGGCTCCTACAATGAGCAGTTCTTC.

The chain couples TRBV5-1 to TRBJ2-3, with unresolved D. Germline CDR1 is SGHRS and CDR2 is YFSETQ. The germline V and J ends were trimmed by 6 bases and 2 bases, with 13 bases remaining between them. This CDR3 has 14 residues. CDR3 nucleotide sequence: TGCGCCAGCAACCCCGGTTTCAACACAGATACGCAGTATTTT. It encodes CASNPGFNTDTQYF.

The chain couples TRBV3-1 (or the pseudogene TRBV3-2) to TRBJ2-1; 8 bases line up with TRBD1. The junction had 6 bases not matched to a gene; V was cut back by 4 bases and J by 4 bases. Per the germline V gene, CDR1 is LGHDT and CDR2 is YNNKEL (reference sequence). This CDR3 is built from 15 residues. CDR3 region: CASSPSRTGYNEQFF. DNA of the CDR3: TGTGCCAGCAGCCCTAGCAGGACAGGGTACAATGAGCAGTTCTTC.

The CDR3 loop is CASNGRGAGSSYNEQFF. CDR3 coding DNA: TGTGCCAGCAATGGGCGGGGGGCCGGCAGCTCCTACAATGAGCAGTTCTTC. The chain employs TRBV2 and TRBJ2-1; 8 nucleotides match TRBD2. V was pared by 7 bases and J by 0 bases, with 11 bases of the junction left unmatched. The CDR3 consists of 17 residues. The germline CDR1 and CDR2 sequences are SNHLY and FYNNEI.

This sequence joins TRBV19 and TRBJ2-2; 10 nucleotides align to TRBD1. From germline, CDR1 is LNHDA and CDR2 SQIVND (reference sequence). V trimming: 7 bases; J trimming: 6 bases; junction bases outside the gene matches: 8. This CDR3 has 15 residues. The CDR3 protein is CASKVGTGAAGELFF. Written as DNA, the CDR3 is TGTGCCAGTAAGGTTGGGACAGGGGCGGCCGGGGAGCTGTTTTTT. Full variable domain (remainder filled in from reference TRBV19 and TRBJ2-2): DGGITQSPKYLFRKEGQNVTLSCEQNLNHDAMYWYRQDPGQGLRLIYYSQIVNDFQKGDIAEGYSVSREKKESFPLTVTSAQKNPTAFYLCASKVGTGAAGELFFGEGSRLTVL.

The chain has TRBV7-9 and TRBJ2-3, with a possible D match to TRBD2 (5 bases). From germline, CDR1 is SEHNR and CDR2 FQNEAQ (reference sequence). V lost 4 bases and J 2 bases, leaving 10 bases between the germline ends. The length of the CDR3 is 14 residues. The CDR3 DNA reads TGTGCCAGCAGCTCCGGACTTATCACAGATACGCAGTATTTT. It translates to CASSSGLITDTQYF.

V usage is TRBV7-2 and J usage is TRBJ1-1, with 9 bases matching TRBD1. This CDR3 has 16 amino acids. Germline loops: CDR1 SGHTA, CDR2 FQGNSA. V trimming: 5 bases; J trimming: 0 bases; junction bases outside the gene matches: 7. As DNA, the CDR3 is TGTGCCAGCAGCCTAACAGGGGGCGGGATGAACACTGAAGCTTTCTTT. Encoded protein: CASSLTGGGMNTEAFF. Supplemented by reference TRBV7-2 and TRBJ1-1, the full variable domain reads GAGVSQSPSNKVTEKGKDVELRCDPISGHTALYWYRQSLGQGLEFLIYFQGNSAPDKSGLPSDRFSAERTGGSVSTLTIQRTQQEDSAVYLCASSLTGGGMNTEAFFGQGTRLTVV.

The chain couples TRBV9 to TRBJ2-3; no reliable D call. CDR1 and CDR2 (germline): SGDLS, YYNGEE. CDR3 size: 14 residues. The V end lost 0 bases, the J end lost 2 bases, and 7 bases lay between the germline ends. The DNA for the CDR3 is TGTGCCAGCAGCGTAGGAAGCCTCACAGATACGCAGTATTTT. Protein product: CASSVGSLTDTQYF.

In its sample, this clone was seen a few times. This chain links TRBV27 with TRBJ2-7, with 10 positions matching TRBD1. Looked up from germline, CDR1 is MNHEY and CDR2 is SMNVEV (reference sequence). J lost 1 base, V lost 6 bases, and 3 bases had no gene match. The CDR3 length is 14 residues. This CDR3 reads CASSRTGGSYEQYF. The CDR3 DNA is TGTGCCAGCAGCCGGACAGGGGGTTCCTACGAGCAGTACTTC.

The chain joins TRBV7-3 to TRBJ2-7, with D perhaps matching TRBD2 (7 bases). Germline V gene data show CDR1 as SGHTA and CDR2 as FQGTGA. V was cut by 5 bases and J by 1 base, with 12 bases left in between. The CDR3 loop spans 14 amino acids. The chain's CDR3 is CASSLGGPSYEQYF. CDR3 bases: TGTGCCAGCAGCCTGGGGGGGCCGTCCTACGAGCAGTACTTC.

The chain is built from TRBV5-6 and TRBJ2-7, with TRBD1 identical over 8 bases. V was clipped by 0 bases and J by 8 bases; unmatched bases: 10. Per germline, CDR1 SGHDT and CDR2 YYEEEE. This CDR3 comprises 15 residues. CDR3 in DNA: TGTGCCAGCAGCTTGGTCGACAGGGGAGAGGAGAAGCAGTACTTC. Translated: CASSLVDRGEEKQYF.

This clone was observed a handful of times. The V gene is TRBV6-6, the J gene TRBJ1-2, with 8 bases identical to TRBD1. Germline CDR1 and CDR2: MNHNY and SVGAGI (reference sequence). J lost 8 bases, V lost 5 bases, and 4 bases had no gene match. The CDR3 sequence is 12 residues long. The CDR3 DNA sequence: TGTGCCAGCAGTCCGACAGGGGCCGGCTACACCTTC. Amino acids: CASSPTGAGYTF.